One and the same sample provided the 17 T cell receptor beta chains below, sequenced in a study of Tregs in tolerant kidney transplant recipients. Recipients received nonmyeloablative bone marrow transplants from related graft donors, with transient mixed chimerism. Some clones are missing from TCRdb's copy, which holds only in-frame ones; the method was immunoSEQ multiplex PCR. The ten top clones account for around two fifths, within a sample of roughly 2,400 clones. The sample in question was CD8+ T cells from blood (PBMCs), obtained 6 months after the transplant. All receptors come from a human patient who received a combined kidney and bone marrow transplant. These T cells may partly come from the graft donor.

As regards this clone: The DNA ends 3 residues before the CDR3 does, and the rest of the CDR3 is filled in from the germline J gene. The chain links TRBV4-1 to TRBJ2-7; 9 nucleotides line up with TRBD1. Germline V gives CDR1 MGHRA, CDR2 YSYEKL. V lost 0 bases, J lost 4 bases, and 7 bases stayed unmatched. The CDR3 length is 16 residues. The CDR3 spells CASSQDPGQGSYEQYF. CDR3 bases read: TGCGCCAGCAGCCAAGACCCGGGACAGGGTTCGTACGAG.

The part of the CDR3 DNA that was read is TGTGCCAGCAGCCTTTTGACAGGGACCTACAATGAG. Protein product: CASSLLTGTYNE. The whole CDR3 protein is CASSLLTGTYNEQFF. The chain uses TRBV7-9 and TRBJ2-1; TRBD1 matches 7 bases. The CDR3 is cut off 3 residues early in the read; its end comes from the germline J gene. The CDR3 contains 15 residues. Per germline, CDR1 SEHNR and CDR2 FQNEAQ (reference sequence). V shed 5 bases, J shed 2 bases, and the junction held 6 bases outside the gene matches.

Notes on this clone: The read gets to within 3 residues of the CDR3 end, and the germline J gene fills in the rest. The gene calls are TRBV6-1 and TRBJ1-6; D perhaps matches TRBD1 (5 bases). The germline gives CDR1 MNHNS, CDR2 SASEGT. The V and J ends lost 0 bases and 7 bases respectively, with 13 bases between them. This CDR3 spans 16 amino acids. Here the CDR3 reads CASSEAWGGSNSPLHF. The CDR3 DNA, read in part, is TGTGCCAGCAGTGAAGCCTGGGGCGGCAGCAATTCACCC.

The CDR3 reads CAISGAANYGYTF. The covered CDR3 bases are TGTGCCATCAGTGGAGCCGCGAACTATGGC. The gene calls are TRBV10-3 and TRBJ1-2; D gene ambiguous. The read finishes 3 residues shy of the CDR3 end, and the germline J gene is used to complete it. The V end was cut by 4 bases, the J end by 2 bases, with 8 bases between. This CDR3 comprises 13 residues. CDR1 is ENHRY and CDR2 is SYGVKD in the germline V gene.

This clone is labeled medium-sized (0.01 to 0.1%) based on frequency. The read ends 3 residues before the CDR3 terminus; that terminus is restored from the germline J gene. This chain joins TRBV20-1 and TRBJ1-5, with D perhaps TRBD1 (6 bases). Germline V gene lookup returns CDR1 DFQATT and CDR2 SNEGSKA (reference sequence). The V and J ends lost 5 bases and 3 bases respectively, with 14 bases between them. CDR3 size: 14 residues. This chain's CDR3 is CSAEPTGYNQPQHF. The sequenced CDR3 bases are TGCAGTGCTGAGCCTACAGGGTACAATCAGCCC.

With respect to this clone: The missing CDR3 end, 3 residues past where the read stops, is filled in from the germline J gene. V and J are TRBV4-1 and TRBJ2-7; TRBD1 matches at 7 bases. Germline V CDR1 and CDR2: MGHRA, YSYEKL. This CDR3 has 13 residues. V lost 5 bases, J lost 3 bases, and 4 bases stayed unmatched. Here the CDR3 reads CASSWDSFYEQYF. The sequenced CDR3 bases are TGCGCCAGCAGCTGGGACAGTTTCTACGAG.

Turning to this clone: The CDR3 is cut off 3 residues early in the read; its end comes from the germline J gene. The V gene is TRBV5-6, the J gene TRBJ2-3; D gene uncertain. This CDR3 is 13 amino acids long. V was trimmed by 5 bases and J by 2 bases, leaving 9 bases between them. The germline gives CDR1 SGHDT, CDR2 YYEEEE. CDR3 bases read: TGTGCCAGCAGTCTTACAGACACAGATACG. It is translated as CASSLTDTDT. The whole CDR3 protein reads CASSLTDTDTQYF.

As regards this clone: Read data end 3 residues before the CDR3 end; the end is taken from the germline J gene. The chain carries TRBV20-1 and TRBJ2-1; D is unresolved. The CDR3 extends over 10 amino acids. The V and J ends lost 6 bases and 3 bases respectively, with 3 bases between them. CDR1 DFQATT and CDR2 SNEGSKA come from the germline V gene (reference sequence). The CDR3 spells CSAFYNEQFF. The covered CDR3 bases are TGCAGTGCCTTCTACAATGAG.

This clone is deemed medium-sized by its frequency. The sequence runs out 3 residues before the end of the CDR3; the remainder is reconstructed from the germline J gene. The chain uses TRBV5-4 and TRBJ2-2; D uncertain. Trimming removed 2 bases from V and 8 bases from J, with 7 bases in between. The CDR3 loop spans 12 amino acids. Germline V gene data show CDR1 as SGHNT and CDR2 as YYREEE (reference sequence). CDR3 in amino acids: CASSLGFGELFF. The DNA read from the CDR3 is TGTGCCAGCAGCTTAGGTTTTGGGGAG.

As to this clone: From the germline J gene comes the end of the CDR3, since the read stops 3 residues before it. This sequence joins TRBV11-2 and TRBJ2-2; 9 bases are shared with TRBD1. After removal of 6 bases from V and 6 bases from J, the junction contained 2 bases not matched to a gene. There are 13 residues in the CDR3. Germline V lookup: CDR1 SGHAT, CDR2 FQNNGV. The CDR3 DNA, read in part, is TGTGCCAGCAGGCGGACAGGGGCCGGGGAG. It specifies CASRRTGAGE. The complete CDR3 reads CASRRTGAGELFF.

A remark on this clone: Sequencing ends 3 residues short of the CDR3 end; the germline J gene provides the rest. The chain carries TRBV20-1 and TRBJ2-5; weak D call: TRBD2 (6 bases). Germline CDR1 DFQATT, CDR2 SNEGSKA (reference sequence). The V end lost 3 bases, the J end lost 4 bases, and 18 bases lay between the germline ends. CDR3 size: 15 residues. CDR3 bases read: TGCAGTGCTAGGTTGGCGGGCCTGGGGGGAGAGACC. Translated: CSARLAGLGGET. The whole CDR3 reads CSARLAGLGGETQYF.

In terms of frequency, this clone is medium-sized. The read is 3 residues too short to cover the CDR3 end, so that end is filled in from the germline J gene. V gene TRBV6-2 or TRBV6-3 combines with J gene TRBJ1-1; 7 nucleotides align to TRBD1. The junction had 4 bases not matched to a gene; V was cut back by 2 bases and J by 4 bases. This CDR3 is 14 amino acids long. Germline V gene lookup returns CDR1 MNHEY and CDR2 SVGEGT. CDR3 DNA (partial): TGTGCCAGCAGTTACGGGGGACAGCTCACTGAA. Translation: CASSYGGQLTE. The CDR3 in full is CASSYGGQLTEAFF.

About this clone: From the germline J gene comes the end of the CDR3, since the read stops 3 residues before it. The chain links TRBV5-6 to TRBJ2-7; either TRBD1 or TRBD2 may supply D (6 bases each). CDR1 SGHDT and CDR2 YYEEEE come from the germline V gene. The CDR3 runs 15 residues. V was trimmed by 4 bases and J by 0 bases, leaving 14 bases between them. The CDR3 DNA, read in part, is TGTGCCAGCAGCCGGGAGTGGGGGCCCTCCTACGAG. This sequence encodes CASSREWGPSYE. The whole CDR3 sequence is CASSREWGPSYEQYF.

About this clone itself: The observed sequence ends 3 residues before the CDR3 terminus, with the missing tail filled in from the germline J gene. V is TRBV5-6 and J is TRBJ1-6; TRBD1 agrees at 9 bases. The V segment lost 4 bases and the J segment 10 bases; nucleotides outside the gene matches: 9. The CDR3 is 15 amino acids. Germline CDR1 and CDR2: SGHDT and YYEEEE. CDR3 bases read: TGTGCCAGCAGCCAGGGACAGGGTATTATCTCACCC. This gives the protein CASSQGQGIISP. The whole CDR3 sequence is CASSQGQGIISPLHF.

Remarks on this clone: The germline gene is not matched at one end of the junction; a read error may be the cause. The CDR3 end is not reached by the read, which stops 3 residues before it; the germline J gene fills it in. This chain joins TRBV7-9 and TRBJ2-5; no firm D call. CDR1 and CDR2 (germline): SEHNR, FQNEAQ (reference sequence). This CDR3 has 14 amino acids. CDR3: CASSLAGHQETQYF. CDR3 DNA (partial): TGTGCCAGCAGCTTAGCGGGCCACCAGGAGACC. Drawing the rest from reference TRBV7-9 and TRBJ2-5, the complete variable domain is DTGVSQNPRHKITKRGQNVTFRCDPISEHNRLYWYRQTLGQGPEFLTYFQNEAQLEKSRLLSDRFSAERPKGSFSTLEIQRTEQGDSAMYLCASSLAGHQETQYFGPGTRLLVL.

CDR3 sequence reads: CASSLVSGEVKRADTQYF. The DNA read from the CDR3 is TGCGCCAGCAGCTTGGTGAGCGGGGAGGTCAAAAGAGCAGATACG. The V and J genes are TRBV5-1 and TRBJ2-3; the match to TRBD2 covers 7 bases. The sequenced fragment ends 3 residues before the CDR3 boundary, so the rest is inferred from the germline J gene. Germline V CDR1 and CDR2: SGHRS, YFSETQ. The trim removed 0 bases at V and 4 bases at J, leaving 14 bases unmatched. The CDR3 extends over 18 amino acids.

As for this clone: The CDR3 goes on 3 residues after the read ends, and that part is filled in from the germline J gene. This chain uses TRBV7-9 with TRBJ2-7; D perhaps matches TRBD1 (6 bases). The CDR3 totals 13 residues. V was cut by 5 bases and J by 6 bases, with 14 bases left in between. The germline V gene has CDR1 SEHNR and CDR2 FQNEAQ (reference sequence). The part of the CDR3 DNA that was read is TGTGCCAGCAGCCAGGACAGCCGTCCCGAG. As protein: CASSQDSRPE. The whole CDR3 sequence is CASSQDSRPEQYF.